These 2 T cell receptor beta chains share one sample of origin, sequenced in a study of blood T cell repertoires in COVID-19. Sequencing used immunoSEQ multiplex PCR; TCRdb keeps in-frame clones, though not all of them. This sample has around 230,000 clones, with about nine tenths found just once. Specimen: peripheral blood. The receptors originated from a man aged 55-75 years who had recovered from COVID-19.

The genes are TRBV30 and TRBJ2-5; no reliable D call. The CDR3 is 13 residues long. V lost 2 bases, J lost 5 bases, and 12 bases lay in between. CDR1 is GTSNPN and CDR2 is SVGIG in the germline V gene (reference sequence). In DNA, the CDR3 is TGTGCCTGGAGTCGTCTCGGCAGGGAGACCCAGTACTTC. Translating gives CAWSRLGRETQYF.

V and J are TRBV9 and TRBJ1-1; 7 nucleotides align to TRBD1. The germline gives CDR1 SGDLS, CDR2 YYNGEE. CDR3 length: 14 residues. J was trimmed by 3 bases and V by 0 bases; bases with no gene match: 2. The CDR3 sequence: CASSVATGDTEAFF. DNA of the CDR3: TGTGCCAGCAGCGTAGCTACAGGGGACACTGAAGCTTTCTTT.